The 12 T cell receptor beta chains reported below all come from one sample, sequenced in a study of CD8 T cells in Susac syndrome. Random hexamers were used to reverse transcribe about 0.45 to 1 ug of RNA. TCRdb itself ran the immunoSEQ multiplex PCR reads through MiXCR, one entry per CDR3 protein. The sample holds a few hundred thousand distinct CDR3 sequences; 90% to 95% are singletons and the top ten take 0.1% to 0.15%. The sample was CD8+ T cells from PBMCs. These receptors originate from a human donor with multiple sclerosis.

J is TRBJ2-7 and V is TRBV13; 11 bases are shared with TRBD2. Germline trimming cut 5 bases from V and 7 bases from J; bases unmatched to any gene: 4. Per germline, CDR1 PRHDT and CDR2 FYEKMQ (reference sequence). This CDR3 is built from 13 residues. CDR3 sequence (DNA): TGTGCCAGCAGCACAGGGACTAGCGGAGAGCAGTACTTC. Amino acid sequence: CASSTGTSGEQYF.

V is TRBV15 and J is TRBJ2-7; D is unclear. The germline CDR1 and CDR2 sequences are LNHNV and YYDKDF (reference sequence). This CDR3 spans 12 amino acids. The germline V and J ends were trimmed by 0 bases and 2 bases, with 2 bases remaining between them. For the CDR3, the DNA is TGTGCCACCAGCAGAGATGCCTACGAGCAGTACTTC. It specifies CATSRDAYEQYF.

The table lists this clonotype with a few counts. The chain recombines TRBV6-1 with TRBJ1-5; a possible D gene is TRBD1 (6 bases). The germline V gene has CDR1 MNHNS and CDR2 SASEGT. The CDR3 is 15 residues long. V lost 5 bases, J lost 0 bases, and 11 bases lay in between. The CDR3: CASSPRGNSNQPQHF. The DNA for the CDR3 is TGTGCCAGCAGTCCCAGGGGAAATAGCAATCAGCCCCAGCATTTT.

The V gene is TRBV4-1, the J gene TRBJ2-7; 8 positions match TRBD1. This CDR3 contains 15 residues. Germline CDR1 and CDR2: MGHRA and YSYEKL. The V gene end was trimmed by 3 bases and the J gene end by 4 bases; junction bases not matched to a gene: 8. As DNA, the CDR3 is TGCGCCAGCAGCCAGATGAGACAGGGGAGTTACGAGCAGTACTTC. Translation: CASSQMRQGSYEQYF.

The chain carries TRBV24-1 and TRBJ1-2; 7 bases map to TRBD1. Losses at the gene ends were 7 bases for V and 5 bases for J; bases not matched to a gene: 9. The CDR3 consists of 14 residues. The V gene's germline CDR1 is KGHDR and CDR2 SFDVKD. The CDR3 region is CATRAPGQPYGYTF. The CDR3 nucleotides are TGTGCCACCAGGGCACCGGGACAGCCTTATGGCTACACCTTC.

This clonotype is a singleton in its sample. The gene calls are TRBV12-3 or TRBV12-4 and TRBJ2-2; either TRBD1 or TRBD2 may fit D (5 bases each). V dropped 6 bases and J dropped 6 bases, with 14 bases sitting between them. The CDR3 spans 14 residues. The CDR3 reads CASSTHRGPGELFF. In nucleotides, the CDR3 is TGTGCCAGCAGCACCCACCGGGGCCCCGGGGAGCTGTTTTTT.

Written as DNA, the CDR3 is TGTGCCAGCAGCCTATCGACAGGGGGGGCCTACGAGCAGTACTTC. Translated, it gives CASSLSTGGAYEQYF. The chain joins TRBV13 to TRBJ2-7, with 9 bases lining up with TRBD1. J was trimmed by 2 bases and V by 5 bases; bases with no gene match: 7. The length of the CDR3 is 15 residues. CDR1 is PRHDT and CDR2 is FYEKMQ in the germline V gene (reference sequence).

The chain employs TRBV5-1 and TRBJ1-6; 9 bases are shared with TRBD1. The V gene's germline CDR1 is SGHRS and CDR2 YFSETQ. Trimming cost V 4 bases and J 9 bases; bases outside gene matches: 8. The CDR3 length is 15 residues. CDR3 protein: CASSPTGTGTSPLHF. CDR3 DNA sequence: TGCGCCAGCAGCCCGACCGGGACAGGGACTTCACCCCTCCACTTT. The full variable domain, its missing parts supplied by reference TRBV5-1 and TRBJ1-6, is KAGVTQTPRYLIKTRGQQVTLSCSPISGHRSVSWYQQTPGQGLQFLFEYFSETQRNKGNFPGRFSGRQFSNSRSEMNVSTLELGDSALYLCASSPTGTGTSPLHFGNGTRLTVT.

The chain is built from TRBV29-1 and TRBJ2-2, with D maybe TRBD1 (5 bases). This CDR3 comprises 11 residues. Per germline, CDR1 SQVTM and CDR2 ANQGSEA. With 6 bases removed from V and 9 bases from J, the gap between germline ends came to 11 bases. CDR3 loop: CSVPDNRELFF. The CDR3 coding sequence is TGCAGCGTCCCGGACAATCGGGAGCTGTTTTTT.

The genes are TRBV19 and TRBJ2-1, with 14 bases lining up with TRBD2. The CDR3 has 17 residues. V gave up 3 bases and J gave up 4 bases; unmatched junction bases: 5. Germline V gene lookup returns CDR1 LNHDA and CDR2 SQIVND (reference sequence). CDR3 sequence: CASSMWTSGGTYNEQFF. The CDR3 nucleotides are TGTGCCAGTAGTATGTGGACTAGCGGGGGGACTTACAATGAGCAGTTCTTC.

J is TRBJ1-5 and V is TRBV5-6; 10 positions agree with TRBD1. CDR1 SGHDT and CDR2 YYEEEE come from the germline V gene. There are 15 residues in the CDR3. The ends lost 1 base at V and 4 bases at J; junction bases unmatched: 2. The CDR3 sequence: CASSLQDRGNQPQHF. The CDR3 DNA follows: TGTGCCAGCAGCTTGCAGGACAGGGGGAATCAGCCCCAGCATTTT.

V and J are TRBV6-1 and TRBJ2-1, with unresolved D. V lost 5 bases, J lost 1 base, and 6 bases lay in between. Germline V CDR1 and CDR2: MNHNS, SASEGT. This CDR3 is built from 13 residues. The CDR3 reads CASSPRSYNEQFF. The CDR3 DNA sequence: TGTGCCAGCAGTCCCCGATCCTACAATGAGCAGTTCTTC.